Here is one TCR beta chain with its context. Authors' processing steps: Estimation of nucleated cell counts relied on the amplification of reference gene primers. Assay used: immunoSEQ multiplex PCR; TCRdb lists only in-frame clones, some missing. V and J calls plus clone size are reproduced from that table; the DNA served to infer D and trimming. The sample lists 140,000 to 150,000 clones, 80% to 85% occurring once. The data were taken from a study of blood T cell repertoires in COVID-19. Study-wide context: The samples span acute and convalescent COVID-19 from the United States, Italy and Spain. The analysed material was cDNA or gDNA that came from T cells, B-cell-depleted T cells, or PBMCs.

This CDR3 has 16 residues. V shed 3 bases and J shed 4 bases, with 16 bases lying between them. CDR1 and CDR2 from the germline V gene are MNHEY and SMNVEV (reference sequence). The receptor was isolated from a human donor in a cohort sampled during active COVID-19. Sequencing used peripheral blood. This chain uses TRBV27 with TRBJ1-5; D is possibly TRBD1 (6 bases). The CDR3 coding sequence is TGTGCCAGCAGTTTTTCCAACAGGGCAGGGAATCAGCCCCAGCATTTT. Protein product: CASSFSNRAGNQPQHF.